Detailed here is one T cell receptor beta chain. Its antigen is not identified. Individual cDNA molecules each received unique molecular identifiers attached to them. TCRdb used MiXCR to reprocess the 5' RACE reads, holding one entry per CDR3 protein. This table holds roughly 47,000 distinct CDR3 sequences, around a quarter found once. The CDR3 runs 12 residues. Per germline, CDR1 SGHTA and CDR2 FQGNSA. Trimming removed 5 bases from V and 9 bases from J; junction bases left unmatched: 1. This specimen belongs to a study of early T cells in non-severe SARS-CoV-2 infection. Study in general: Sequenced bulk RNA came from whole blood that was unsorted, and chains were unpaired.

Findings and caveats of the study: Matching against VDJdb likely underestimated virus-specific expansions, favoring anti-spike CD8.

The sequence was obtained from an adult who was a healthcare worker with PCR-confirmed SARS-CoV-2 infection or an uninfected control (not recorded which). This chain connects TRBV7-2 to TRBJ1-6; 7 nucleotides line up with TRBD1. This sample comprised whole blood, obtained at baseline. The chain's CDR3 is CASSTGVSPLHF. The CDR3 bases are TGTGCCAGCAGCACAGGGGTTTCACCCCTCCACTTT.